This TCR beta chain appears in the sequencing data of a study of blood T cell repertoires in COVID-19. As for the study in general: PBMCs, B-cell-depleted T cells, or T cells provided the cDNA or gDNA that made up the material.

The cohort comprised adults aged roughly 18 to 100 years residing in 20 to 30 US areas. Two negative PCRs, clearance, or symptom resolution were required of recovered Cohort 3 donors. Here immunoSEQ multiplex PCR was the method, and the copy in TCRdb shows in-frame clones only, minus some. This sample carries 380,000 or so clones, around 87% of them seen once, and the ten largest clones take approximately 1.2%. The sample taken for sequencing was PBMCs or T cells enriched from blood (not recorded which). The TCR sequence derives from a man in his thirties or forties who had recovered from COVID-19.

The CDR3 is CASRAAGAGRAQHF. The DNA of the CDR3 is TGTGCCAGCAGGGCCGCAGGGGCCGGTCGAGCCCAGCATTTT. The chain employs TRBV6-5 and TRBJ1-5; tentatively, D is TRBD1 (6 bases). CDR1 is MNHEY and CDR2 is SVGAGI in the germline V gene. V gave up 6 bases and J gave up 11 bases, with 20 bases separating them. This CDR3 spans 14 amino acids.